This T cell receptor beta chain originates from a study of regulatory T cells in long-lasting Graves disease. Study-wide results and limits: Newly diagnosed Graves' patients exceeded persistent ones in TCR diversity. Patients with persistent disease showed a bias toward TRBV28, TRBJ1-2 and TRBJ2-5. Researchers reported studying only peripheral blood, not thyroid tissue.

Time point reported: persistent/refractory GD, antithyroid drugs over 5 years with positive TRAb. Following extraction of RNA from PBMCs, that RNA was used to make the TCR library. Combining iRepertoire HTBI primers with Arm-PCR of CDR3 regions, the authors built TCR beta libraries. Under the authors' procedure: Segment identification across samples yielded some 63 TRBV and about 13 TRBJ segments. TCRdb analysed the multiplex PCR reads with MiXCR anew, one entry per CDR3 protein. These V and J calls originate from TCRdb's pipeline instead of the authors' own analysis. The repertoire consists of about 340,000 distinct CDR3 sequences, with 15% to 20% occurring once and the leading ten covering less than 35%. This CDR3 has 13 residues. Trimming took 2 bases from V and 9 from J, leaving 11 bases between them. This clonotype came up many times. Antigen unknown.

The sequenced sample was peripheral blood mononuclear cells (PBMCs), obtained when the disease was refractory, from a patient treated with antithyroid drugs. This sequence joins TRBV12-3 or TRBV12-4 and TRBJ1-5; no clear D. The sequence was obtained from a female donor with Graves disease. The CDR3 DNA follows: TGTGCCAGCAGTTTATCCTTAATAGGGCCCCAGCATTTT. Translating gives CASSLSLIGPQHF.